This entry is about one TCR beta chain. The sample originates from a study of shared clonotypes between healthy human individuals. Study overall: There were three CD4 naive, three CD4 memory, two CD8 naive and one CD8 memory plates per donor.

In the sorted-subset replicate PCRs, about 190 ng DNA, 25,000 to 30,000 T cell genomes, was used. TCRdb keeps only in-frame clones here, not all; method: immunoSEQ multiplex PCR. The table shows about 2.4 million clones, with over 85% occurring only once. This CDR3 has 14 residues. Trimming took 2 bases from V and 8 from J; bases not matched to a gene: 6. CDR1 and CDR2 (germline): MNHNY, SVGAGI (reference sequence). The chain employs TRBV6-6 and TRBJ2-1; 7 nucleotides agree with TRBD2. The receptor was isolated from a man younger than 35 in good health. Some clones in this sample may be carry-over from other donors' samples. The source material was naive CD4+ T cells from PBMCs. Described subset: CD45RA+ positively selected. CDR3 loop: CASSYPGAGDEQFF. CDR3 DNA: TGTGCCAGCAGTTACCCCGGGGCGGGAGATGAGCAGTTCTTC.